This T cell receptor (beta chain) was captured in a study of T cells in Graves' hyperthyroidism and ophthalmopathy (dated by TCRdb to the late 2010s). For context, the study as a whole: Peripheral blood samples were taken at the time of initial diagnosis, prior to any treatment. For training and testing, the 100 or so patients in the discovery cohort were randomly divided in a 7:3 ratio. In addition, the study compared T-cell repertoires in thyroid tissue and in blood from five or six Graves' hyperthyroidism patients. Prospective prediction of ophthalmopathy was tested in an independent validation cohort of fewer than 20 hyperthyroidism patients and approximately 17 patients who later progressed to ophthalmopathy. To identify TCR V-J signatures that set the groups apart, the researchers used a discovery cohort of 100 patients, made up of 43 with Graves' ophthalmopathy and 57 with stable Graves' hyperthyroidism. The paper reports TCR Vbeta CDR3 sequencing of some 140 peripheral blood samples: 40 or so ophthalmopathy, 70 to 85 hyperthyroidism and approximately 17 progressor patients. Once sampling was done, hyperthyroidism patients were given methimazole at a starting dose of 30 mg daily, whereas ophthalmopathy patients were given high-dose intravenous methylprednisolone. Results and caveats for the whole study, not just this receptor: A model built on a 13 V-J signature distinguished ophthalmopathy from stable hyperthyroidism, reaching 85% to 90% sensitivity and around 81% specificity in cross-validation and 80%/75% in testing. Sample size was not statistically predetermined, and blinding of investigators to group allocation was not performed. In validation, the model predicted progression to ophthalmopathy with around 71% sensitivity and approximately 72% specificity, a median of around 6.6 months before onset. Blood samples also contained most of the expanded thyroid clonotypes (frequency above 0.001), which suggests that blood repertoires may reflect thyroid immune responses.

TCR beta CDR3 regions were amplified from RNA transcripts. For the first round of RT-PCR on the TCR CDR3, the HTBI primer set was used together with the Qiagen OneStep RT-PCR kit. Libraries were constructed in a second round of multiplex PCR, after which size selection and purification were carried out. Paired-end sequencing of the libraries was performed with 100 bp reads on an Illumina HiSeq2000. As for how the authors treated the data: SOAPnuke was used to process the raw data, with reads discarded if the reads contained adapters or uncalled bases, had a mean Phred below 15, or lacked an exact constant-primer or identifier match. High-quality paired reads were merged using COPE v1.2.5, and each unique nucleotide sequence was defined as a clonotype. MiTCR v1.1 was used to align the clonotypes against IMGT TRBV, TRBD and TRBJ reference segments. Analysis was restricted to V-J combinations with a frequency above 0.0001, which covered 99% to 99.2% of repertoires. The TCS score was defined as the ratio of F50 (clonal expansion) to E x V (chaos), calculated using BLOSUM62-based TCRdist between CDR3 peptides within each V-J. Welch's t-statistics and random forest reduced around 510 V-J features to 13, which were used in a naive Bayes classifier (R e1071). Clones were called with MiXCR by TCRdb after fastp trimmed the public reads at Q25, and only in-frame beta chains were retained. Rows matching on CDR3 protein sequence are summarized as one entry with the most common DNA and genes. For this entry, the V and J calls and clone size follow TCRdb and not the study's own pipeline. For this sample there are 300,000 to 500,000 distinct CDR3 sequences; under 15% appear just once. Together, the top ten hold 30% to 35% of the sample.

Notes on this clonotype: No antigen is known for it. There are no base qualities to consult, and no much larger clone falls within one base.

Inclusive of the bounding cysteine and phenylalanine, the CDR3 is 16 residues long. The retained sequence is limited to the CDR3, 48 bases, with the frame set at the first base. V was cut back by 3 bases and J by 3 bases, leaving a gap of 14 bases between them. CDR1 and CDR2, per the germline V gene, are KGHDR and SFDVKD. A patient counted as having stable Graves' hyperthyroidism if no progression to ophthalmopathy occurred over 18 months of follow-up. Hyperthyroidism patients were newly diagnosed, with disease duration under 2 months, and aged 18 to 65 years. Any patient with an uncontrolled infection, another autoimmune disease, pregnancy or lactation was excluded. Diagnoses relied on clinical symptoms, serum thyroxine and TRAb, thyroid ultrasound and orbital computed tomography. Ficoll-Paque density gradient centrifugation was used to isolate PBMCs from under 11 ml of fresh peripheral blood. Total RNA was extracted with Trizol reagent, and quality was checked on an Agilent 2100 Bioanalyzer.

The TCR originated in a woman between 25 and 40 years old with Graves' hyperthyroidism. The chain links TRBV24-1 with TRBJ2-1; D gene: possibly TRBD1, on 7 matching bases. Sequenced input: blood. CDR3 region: CATSDPAGQRYNEQFF. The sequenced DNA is TGTGCCACCAGTGATCCTGCGGGACAGCGCTACAATGAGCAGTTCTTC.